The rows below give T cell receptor beta chains drawn from one sample of a study of human T cells and chemical hapten exposure. TCRdb redid the calling of the RACE reads with MiXCR, one entry per CDR3 protein. The sample consists of around 120,000 distinct CDR3 sequences, less than 15% of them appearing once. This material consisted of whole blood, taken in connection with sensitization to the hapten diphenylcyclopropenone (DPC). These receptors were collected from a woman aged 18-29 years with alopecia areata. Some clones in this sample may be carry-over from other donors' samples. Each CDR3 is given with its conserved first and last residue. The order of the fields is D gene, V gene, clone size, J gene, CDR3 protein, CDR3 DNA. D genes are given only for firm matches. Rows give clone size only sometimes, using once, few, many, or a class for an expanded clone.

NA,TRBV29-1,few,TRBJ1-1,CSVEGTAGAEAFF,TGCAGCGTTGAAGGGACCGCAGGGGCTGAAGCTTTCTTT
NA,TRBV7-8,NA,TRBJ1-4,CASSLRTGGGKNEKLFF,TGTGCCAGCAGCTTGCGAACAGGCGGGGGAAAAAATGAAAAACTGTTTTTT
NA,TRBV20-1,many,TRBJ1-6,CSARDVGQSRSPLHF,TGCAGTGCTAGAGACGTCGGACAGTCCCGTTCACCCCTCCACTTT
NA,TRBV10-1,few,TRBJ2-2,CASRPNTGELFF,TGCGCCAGCAGACCGAACACCGGGGAGCTGTTTTTT
NA,TRBV7-8,NA,TRBJ2-7,CASSLEHPSSYEQYF,TGTGCCAGCAGCTTAGAACACCCTAGCTCCTACGAGCAGTACTTC
NA,TRBV29-1,few,TRBJ2-5,CSARGAAETQYF,TGCAGCGCAAGGGGGGCCGCAGAGACCCAGTACTTC
TRBD1,TRBV12-3/TRBV12-4,few,TRBJ2-3,CASRRQGATDTQYF,TGTGCCAGCAGGAGACAGGGGGCCACAGATACGCAGTATTTT
NA,TRBV5-1,once,TRBJ1-2,CASSLEYAGPYGYTF,TGCGCCAGCAGCTTGGAGTACGCGGGGCCCTATGGCTACACCTTC
TRBD1,TRBV7-8,NA,TRBJ1-4,CASSLGGQGRTEKLFF,TGTGCCAGCAGCTTAGGGGGACAGGGGAGAACTGAAAAACTGTTTTTT
NA,TRBV7-9,NA,TRBJ1-5,CASSLGGDQPQHF,TGTGCCAGCAGTTTGGGAGGGGACCAGCCCCAGCATTTT
NA,TRBV7-9,NA,TRBJ1-6,CASSFGRANSPLHF,TGTGCCAGCAGCTTTGGCAGGGCGAATTCACCCCTCCACTTT
TRBD1,TRBV30,many,TRBJ2-7,CAWGQGDGAYEQYF,TGTGCCTGGGGCCAGGGGGACGGGGCCTACGAGCAGTACTTC
NA,TRBV20-1,many,TRBJ2-2,CSARERRTVGTGELFF,TGCAGTGCTAGGGAAAGAAGGACGGTGGGCACCGGGGAGCTGTTTTTT
TRBD1,TRBV20-1,NA,TRBJ1-5,CSVRTGPAQHF,TGCAGTGTCAGGACAGGCCCGGCCCAGCATTTT
TRBD1,TRBV2,NA,TRBJ1-6,CASEGTGEGAPLHF,TGTGCCAGCGAAGGGACAGGAGAAGGAGCACCCCTCCACTTT
NA,TRBV7-2,many,TRBJ2-5,CASSPPVGHSETQYF,TGTGCCAGCAGCCCCCCTGTCGGGCACTCAGAGACCCAGTACTTC
NA,TRBV20-1,NA,TRBJ1-1,CSPGQGATEAFF,TGCAGTCCCGGGCAGGGAGCAACTGAAGCTTTCTTT
NA,TRBV13,many,TRBJ1-6,CASSSQGVGPDF,TGTGCCAGCAGCTCCCAAGGGGTCGGGCCCGACTTT
TRBD1,TRBV18,few,TRBJ1-2,CASSYDRGDGYTF,TGTGCCAGCTCTTACGACAGGGGGGACGGCTACACCTTC
NA,TRBV4-2,few,TRBJ1-4,CASSQEGREDEKLFF,TGTGCCAGCAGCCAAGAGGGCAGGGAGGATGAAAAACTGTTTTTT
NA,TRBV6-2/TRBV6-3,NA,TRBJ1-1,CASSLPQGSDTEAFF,TGTGCCAGCAGCCTCCCCCAAGGGTCGGACACTGAAGCTTTCTTT
NA,TRBV9,many,TRBJ1-5,CASSTQAGDQPQHF,TGTGCCAGCAGCACACAGGCTGGGGATCAGCCCCAGCATTTT
TRBD1,TRBV6-2/TRBV6-3,few,TRBJ1-1,CASSYSRDRGVNTEAFF,TGTGCCAGCAGTTACTCGAGGGACAGGGGGGTGAACACTGAAGCTTTCTTT
NA,TRBV6-2/TRBV6-3,NA,TRBJ2-1,CGSSPGGTAYNEQFF,TGTGGCAGCAGTCCCGGGGGGACAGCATACAATGAGCAGTTCTTC
NA,TRBV11-2,NA,TRBJ2-1,CASSSSDPSSYNEQFF,TGTGCCAGCAGCTCCTCGGACCCTAGCTCCTACAATGAGCAGTTCTTC
TRBD2,TRBV7-6,NA,TRBJ2-1,CASSYRTSGAYEQFF,TGTGCCAGCAGCTATAGGACTAGCGGGGCATATGAGCAGTTCTTC
NA,TRBV24-1,NA,TRBJ2-5,CATSDSDYQETQYF,TGTGCCACCAGTGACTCGGACTATCAAGAGACCCAGTACTTC
NA,TRBV7-4,NA,TRBJ1-1,CASSLSGRGAFF,TGTGCCAGCAGCTTAAGTGGGAGGGGAGCTTTCTTT
TRBD2,TRBV28,NA,TRBJ2-7,CASSGGDFSYEQYF,TGTGCCAGCAGCGGGGGGGACTTTTCCTACGAGCAGTACTTC
TRBD1,TRBV29-1,many,TRBJ2-5,CSAKVTGGETQYF,TGCAGCGCCAAAGTGACAGGGGGAGAGACCCAGTACTTC
NA,TRBV7-2,many,TRBJ1-2,CASSWGGRETNYGYTF,TGTGCCAGCAGCTGGGGGGGACGGGAGACTAACTATGGCTACACCTTC
NA,TRBV29-1,few,TRBJ2-3,CSVEGLTDTDTQYF,TGCAGCGTTGAGGGTTTGACAGACACAGATACGCAGTATTTT
NA,TRBV18,NA,TRBJ2-6,CASSPTRDKSSGANVLTF,TGTGCCAGCTCACCAACTAGGGATAAGAGCTCTGGGGCCAACGTCCTGACTTTC
TRBD1,TRBV5-1,few,TRBJ2-1,CASSLDPRDSVFSYNEQFF,TGCGCCAGCAGCTTGGACCCCCGGGACAGCGTCTTCTCCTACAATGAGCAGTTCTTC
TRBD1,TRBV7-8,few,TRBJ1-1,CASSQDRAVAFF,TGTGCCAGCAGCCAGGACAGGGCGGTAGCTTTCTTT
NA,TRBV23-1,few,TRBJ2-7,CASRSPRVLLYEQYF,TGCGCCAGCCGCTCCCCCCGGGTCCTCCTCTACGAGCAGTACTTC
NA,TRBV2,few,TRBJ2-5,CASSDPSQGAQETQYF,TGTGCCAGCAGTGACCCCTCCCAGGGAGCCCAAGAGACCCAGTACTTC
NA,TRBV7-9,few,TRBJ2-2,CASKEGPNTGELFF,TGTGCCAGCAAGGAGGGGCCGAACACCGGGGAGCTGTTTTTT
NA,TRBV27,few,TRBJ1-2,CASSLIGRETGALYGYTF,TGTGCCAGCAGTTTAATTGGTCGTGAAACCGGGGCCCTCTATGGCTACACCTTC
NA,TRBV27,NA,TRBJ2-1,CASSVRRRGIDNEQFF,TGTGCCAGCAGTGTGAGAAGAAGGGGAATCGACAATGAGCAGTTCTTC
NA,TRBV15,few,TRBJ2-4,CATSRPRVGAKNIQYF,TGTGCCACCAGCAGGCCCAGGGTAGGGGCCAAAAACATTCAGTACTTC
TRBD1,TRBV7-8,few,TRBJ1-1,CASSLGGTGNTEAFF,TGTGCCAGCAGCTTGGGGGGGACAGGAAACACTGAAGCTTTCTTT
NA,TRBV29-1,many,TRBJ1-1,CSASGWGTEAFF,TGCAGCGCTTCAGGTTGGGGAACTGAAGCTTTCTTT
NA,TRBV2,few,TRBJ1-2,CASGPLATSYGYTF,TGTGCCAGCGGTCCCCTAGCGACGAGCTATGGCTACACCTTC
NA,TRBV4-3,many,TRBJ1-2,CASSQDVRGSTVYGYTF,TGCGCCAGCAGCCAAGATGTTAGAGGGAGTACCGTCTATGGCTACACCTTC
NA,TRBV29-1,few,TRBJ2-7,CSVAQDASEQYF,TGCAGCGTTGCACAGGATGCTTCCGAGCAGTACTTC
NA,TRBV6-2/TRBV6-3,NA,TRBJ2-3,CASSSGLSTDTQYF,TGTGCCAGCAGTTCCGGGCTCAGCACAGATACGCAGTATTTT
NA,TRBV5-1,few,TRBJ2-6,CASSLGTASGANVLTF,TGCGCCAGCAGCTTGGGAACAGCATCTGGGGCCAACGTCCTGACTTTC
NA,TRBV12-3/TRBV12-4,NA,TRBJ1-2,CASSRLPGEPYGYTF,TGTGCCAGCAGTCGTCTTCCCGGTGAGCCCTATGGCTACACCTTC
NA,TRBV7-9,many,TRBJ1-2,CASSQGNYGYTF,TGTGCCAGCAGTCAAGGAAACTATGGCTACACCTTC
NA,TRBV11-2,many,TRBJ2-7,CASSLDGGSYEQYF,TGTGCCAGCAGCTTAGATGGGGGTTCCTACGAGCAGTACTTC
NA,TRBV20-1,NA,TRBJ2-3,CSARDAVGGTDTQYF,TGCAGTGCTAGAGATGCGGTAGGGGGCACAGATACGCAGTATTTT
TRBD1,TRBV20-1,many,TRBJ1-6,CSARGQGGNSPLHF,TGCAGTGCTAGAGGACAGGGAGGTAATTCACCCCTCCACTTT
NA,TRBV20-1,NA,TRBJ2-1,CSARPRSSSYNEQFF,TGCAGTGCTAGACCCCGCTCCAGCTCCTACAATGAGCAGTTCTTC
NA,TRBV7-6,many,TRBJ1-6,CASSLAGPSSYNSPLHF,TGTGCCAGCAGCTTAGCGGGGCCGAGCTCCTATAATTCACCCCTCCACTTT